This T cell receptor beta chain was obtained from a study of T cell repertoires in ileal Crohn's disease. Study context: Median disease duration was nearly eight years; approximately 32% smoked at surgery. All patients had surgery for stricturing (around 60%) or penetrating (around 39%) disease. From the surgical specimen's inflamed ileum, biopsies were taken as M0.

TCRdb's copy holds only in-frame clones and misses some; the assay was immunoSEQ multiplex PCR. Seen here are some 17,000 clones, more than 75% observed once, and the top ten hold roughly 4.1%. V lost 4 bases to trimming and J lost 1 base, with 5 bases between them. This CDR3 is 13 amino acids long. The germline gives CDR1 SEHNR, CDR2 FQNEAQ (reference sequence). Time point in this sample: inflamed ileum from the surgical specimen. The genes are TRBV7-9 and TRBJ1-5, with a tentative D call TRBD1 (5 bases). The source of this sequence is an adult with Crohn's disease. Sequenced: ileal tissue. CDR3 amino acids: CASSWGSNQPQHF. The CDR3 DNA reads TGTGCCAGCAGCTGGGGGAGCAATCAGCCCCAGCATTTT.